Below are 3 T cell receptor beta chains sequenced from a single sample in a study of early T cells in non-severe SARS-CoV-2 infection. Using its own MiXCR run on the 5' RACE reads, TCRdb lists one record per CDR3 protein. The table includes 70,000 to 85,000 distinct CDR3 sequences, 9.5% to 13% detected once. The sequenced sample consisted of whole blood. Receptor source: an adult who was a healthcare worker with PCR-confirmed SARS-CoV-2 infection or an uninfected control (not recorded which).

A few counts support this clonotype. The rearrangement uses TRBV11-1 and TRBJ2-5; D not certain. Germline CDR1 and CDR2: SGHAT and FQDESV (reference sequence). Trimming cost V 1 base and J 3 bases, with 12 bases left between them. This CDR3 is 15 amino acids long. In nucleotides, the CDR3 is TGTGCCAGCAGCTTAGGTTATTCCGGCGAAGAGACCCAGTACTTC. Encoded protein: CASSLGYSGEETQYF.

The CDR3 loop is CASRSGANVLTF. CDR3 sequence (DNA): TGTGCCAGCAGGTCTGGGGCCAACGTCCTGACTTTC. This rearrangement joins TRBV28 to TRBJ2-6, with D uncertain. This CDR3 spans 12 amino acids. V lost 6 bases to trimming and J lost 1 base, with 1 base between them. In germline, CDR1 is MDHEN, CDR2 SYDVKM.

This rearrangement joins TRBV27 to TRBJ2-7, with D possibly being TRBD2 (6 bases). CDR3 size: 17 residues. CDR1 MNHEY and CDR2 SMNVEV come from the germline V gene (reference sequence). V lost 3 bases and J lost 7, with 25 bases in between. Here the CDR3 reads CASSLVDVGGPQREQYF. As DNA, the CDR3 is TGTGCCAGCAGTTTGGTGGATGTGGGAGGCCCGCAGAGGGAGCAGTACTTC.